A selection of T cell receptor beta chains follows, all from one sample in a study of CD8+ T cells in alopecia areata. Some clones are missing from TCRdb's copy, which holds only in-frame ones; the method was immunoSEQ multiplex PCR. The sample lists 200,000 to 250,000 clones, roughly 57% occurring once. The sample here was CD4+ T cells sorted from blood, taken at week 0. The receptors come from a human donor with alopecia areata. Each CDR3 is given with its conserved first and last residue.

V: TRBV13
length: 11
J: TRBJ2-5
CDR3: CASSYEETQYF

V: TRBV19
length: 12
J: TRBJ1-5
CDR3: CASRDSPQPQHF

V: TRBV4-1
length: 13
J: TRBJ1-2
CDR3: CASSRTGNYGYTF

V: TRBV5-1
length: 14
J: TRBJ2-7
CDR3: CASSFGTGGDEQYF

V: TRBV10-1
length: 14
J: TRBJ2-5
CDR3: CASSEGQLPGTQYF

V: TRBV15
length: 13
J: TRBJ1-2
CDR3: CATSSNVNYGYTF

V: TRBV19
length: 11
J: TRBJ1-1
CDR3: CASIGNTEAFF

V: TRBV29-1
length: 13
J: TRBJ1-1
CDR3: CSVKGDMDTEAFF

V: TRBV11-2
length: 15
J: TRBJ1-1
CDR3: CASSGKGWLNTEAFF

V: TRBV2
length: 15
J: TRBJ1-2
CDR3: CASSEGGGPYYGYTF

V: TRBV29-1
length: 14
J: TRBJ1-1
CDR3: CSVKGRAQGTEAFF

V: TRBV30
length: 14
J: TRBJ1-2
CDR3: CAWSRDRADYGYTF

V: TRBV9
length: 13
J: TRBJ2-5
CDR3: CASSVDGRETQYF

V: TRBV10-1
length: 14
J: TRBJ2-2
CDR3: CASSELTNTGELFF

V: TRBV19
length: 13
J: TRBJ1-1
CDR3: CASNGGRNTEAFF

V: TRBV7-9
length: 15
J: TRBJ1-3
CDR3: CASSWGPRSGNTIYF

V: TRBV6-1
length: 17
J: TRBJ1-6
CDR3: CASSEVGGVMIKSPLHF

V: TRBV27
length: 15
J: TRBJ2-7
CDR3: CASSPRGGGNYEQYF

V: TRBV30
length: 15
J: TRBJ1-2
CDR3: CAWSNRGRGLYGYTF

V: TRBV18
length: 14
J: TRBJ2-7
CDR3: CASSPGLSTDEQYF

V: TRBV5-1
length: 14
J: TRBJ1-1
CDR3: CASSLDPSNTEAFF

V: TRBV29-1
length: 13
J: TRBJ1-1
CDR3: CSVAVYVYTEAFF

V: TRBV28
length: 14
J: TRBJ1-1
CDR3: CASSFGVRSTEAFF

V: TRBV7-2
length: 14
J: TRBJ1-2
CDR3: CASSLAQGSALYTF

V: TRBV9
length: 15
J: TRBJ1-3
CDR3: CASSVAQGAGNTIYF

V: TRBV11-2
length: 12
J: TRBJ2-5
CDR3: CASSLGAQTQYF

V: TRBV4-1
length: 16
J: TRBJ1-4
CDR3: CASSQAGALANEKLFF

V: TRBV5-1
length: 12
J: TRBJ2-7
CDR3: CASSPGTDEQYF

V: TRBV27
length: 14
J: TRBJ1-3
CDR3: CASSKEVWGNTIYF

V: TRBV5-8
length: 16
J: TRBJ2-7
CDR3: CASSLEGTGPVAEQYF

V: TRBV6-5
length: 15
J: TRBJ2-1
CDR3: CASSYLGTIHNEQFF

V: TRBV5-6
length: 16
J: TRBJ2-6
CDR3: CASSLFTNAGANVLTF

V: TRBV30
length: 13
J: TRBJ1-2
CDR3: CAWSSGTGFDYTF

V: TRBV19
length: 17
J: TRBJ2-3
CDR3: CASRSPLAGALTDTQYF

V: TRBV19
length: 16
J: TRBJ1-5
CDR3: CASSIELFGFYQPQHF

V: TRBV30
length: 12
J: TRBJ2-1
CDR3: CALGGINNEQFF

V: TRBV5-1
length: 14
J: TRBJ2-7
CDR3: CASSLRLTRDEQYF